This TCR beta chain was observed in a study of shared clonotypes between healthy human individuals. Overall study: Sampling drew on donors who were two women and a few men aged 18 to 49.

General study results and limits: Memory subsets generally showed lower estimated richness than naive subsets.

In the case of this clone: Its antigen is not known.

Profiling relied on immunoSEQ multiplex PCR, and the TCRdb table lists in-frame clones only, not all of them. The table has around 700,000 clones, around 74% seen once. The sample consisted of memory CD4+ T cells sorted from blood. Specified subset: CD45RA-negative fraction. The sequence was obtained from a woman aged 30 to 39 in good health.

The CDR3 loop reads CASSQRNRGDGYTF. The CDR3 DNA follows: TGTGCCAGCTCACAAAGGAATAGAGGAGATGGCTACACCTTC. The rearrangement uses TRBV18 and TRBJ1-2, with D unresolved. The germline gives CDR1 KGHSH, CDR2 LQKENI. The CDR3 has 14 residues. V shed 4 bases and J shed 6 bases, with 15 bases lying between them.